These T cell receptor beta chains were read from a single sample in a study of blood T cell repertoires in COVID-19. TCRdb's copy holds only in-frame clones and misses some; the assay was immunoSEQ multiplex PCR. The sample records about 160,000 clones, 76% being singletons. Sequencing used peripheral blood. These receptors were taken from a woman older than 75 with acute or convalescent COVID-19. The CDR3 runs from the conserved cysteine through the conserved F or W. The D gene is left open where the match is weak. The size entry is marked missing in some rows and otherwise reads once, few, many or a size class.

clone_size	v_call	j_call	d_call	cdr3_length	cdr3_aa	cdr3_nt
.	TRBV19	TRBJ2-1	TRBD2	15	CASSSSTSGGKEQFF	TGTGCCAGTAGTTCATCGACTAGCGGGGGGAAGGAGCAGTTCTTC
.	TRBV19	TRBJ2-7	.	13	CASSIPGRREQYF	TGTGCCAGTAGTATTCCAGGTCGGAGGGAGCAGTACTTC
.	TRBV5-1	TRBJ1-2	TRBD1	14	CASSSGQPNYGYTF	TGCGCCAGCAGCTCGGGACAGCCTAACTATGGCTACACCTTC
.	TRBV3-1/TRBV3-2	TRBJ1-6	TRBD1	14	CASSYSGGNSPLHF	TGTGCCAGCAGCTATTCAGGGGGGAATTCACCCCTCCACTTT
.	TRBV14	TRBJ2-5	.	14	CASSQDYGGETQYF	TGTGCCAGCAGCCAAGATTACGGGGGAGAGACCCAGTACTTC
once	TRBV9	TRBJ2-1	TRBD2	16	CASSGGTSGHNNEQFF	TGTGCCAGCAGTGGGGGGACTAGCGGCCACAACAATGAGCAGTTCTTC
.	TRBV6-5	TRBJ2-1	TRBD2	14	CASNTRLAGDEQFF	TGTGCCAGCAATACAAGGCTAGCGGGGGATGAGCAGTTCTTC
few	TRBV27	TRBJ1-5	TRBD1	15	CASSLWAGGDQPQHF	TGTGCCAGCAGTTTATGGGCAGGGGGTGATCAGCCCCAGCATTTT
.	TRBV5-1	TRBJ2-7	TRBD2	15	CASSPLAGEPYEQYF	TGCGCCAGCAGCCCGTTAGCGGGAGAGCCCTACGAGCAGTACTTC
once	TRBV3-1/TRBV3-2	TRBJ1-6	.	14	CTSSQGPGNSPLHF	TGTACCAGCAGCCAAGGTCCGGGAAATTCACCCCTCCACTTT
few	TRBV10-1	TRBJ2-2	.	14	CASSETGYPGELFF	TGCGCCAGCAGTGAGACAGGGTACCCCGGGGAGCTGTTTTTT
.	TRBV19	TRBJ1-6	TRBD1	15	CASTKVGTGNSPLHF	TGTGCCAGTACCAAGGTCGGGACAGGGAATTCACCCCTCCACTTT
once	TRBV3-1/TRBV3-2	TRBJ2-1	.	11	CASSQVGEQFF	TGTGCCAGCAGCCAAGTCGGTGAGCAGTTCTTC
.	TRBV30	TRBJ2-3	TRBD2	17	CAWSVGASGTSTDTQYF	TGTGCCTGGAGTGTCGGGGCTAGCGGGACTAGCACAGATACGCAGTATTTT
.	TRBV5-6	TRBJ2-6	TRBD2	14	CASSGLGFFDVLTF	TGTGCCAGCAGTGGACTAGGTTTCTTTGACGTCCTGACTTTC